This T cell receptor (beta chain) was identified during a study of T-cell memory formation after mild COVID-19 (dated by TCRdb to the early 2020s). In the study overall: Most TCR sequence clusters were specific to one of the two donors. Longitudinal TCRalpha and TCRbeta repertoire sequencing tracked T-cell clones expanding and contracting after mild COVID-19 in a couple of donors. The cohort comprised two young, previously healthy adult volunteers, one female and one male.

The study at large found these results: Contracting CD4+ clones were found mainly in CM and EM memory subsets, while CD8+ clones were enriched in EMRA. Clones that contracted from day 15 to 85 showed balanced CD4/CD8 phenotypes, whereas a second wave of clones that expanded from day 15 to 37 leaned towards CD4+. The study included only a couple of mild cases, and larger cohorts that include severe cases with pre-infection samples were judged to be necessary. Some responding clones were detected in pre-infection memory, suggesting pre-existing cross-reactive memory T cells joined the SARS-CoV-2 response. Whether the second-wave clones peaking on day 37 were SARS-CoV-2 specific was not confirmed.

From the cysteine up to the phenylalanine, the CDR3 has a length of 14 residues. Only the CDR3 part of the read is kept: 42 bases, read in frame from the first base. Trimming costs V 1 base and J 4 bases, and their ends lie 8 bases apart. CDR1 MGHRA and CDR2 YSYEKL are derived from the germline V gene. Ficoll-Paque density gradient centrifugation was the method used to isolate PBMCs. This clonotype was picked up a small number of times. Its antigen is not yet known. It has no much larger one-base neighbor in the sample; base qualities were not kept. The listed sequencing device is Illumina NovaSeq 6000. TCRalpha and TCRbeta cDNA libraries were constructed by 5'RACE with constant-segment primers, with sample barcodes and unique molecular identifiers being introduced. RNA was extracted from every sample with Trizol reagent. Libraries were amplified in two PCR steps, with a second sample barcode and Illumina TruSeq adapters added in the second step. The libraries were sequenced on an Illumina NovaSeq using 2 x 150 bp paired-end reads. As for how the authors treated the data: With migec v1.2.7, reads were demultiplexed and then collapsed into UMI-guided consensus sequences. Using mixcr v2.1.11, the UMI consensuses were aligned to TRA and TRB V and J templates and assembled into clonotypes. A clonotype was counted as expanded or contracted only if both edgeR and NoisET called the change significant, with noise models trained on biological replicates. For edgeR calls, a false discovery rate-adjusted p below 0.01 and a log2 fold-change threshold of 1 were applied. As an exploratory analysis of dynamics, max-normalized trajectories of the 1000 most abundant clonotypes were examined by PCA with hierarchical clustering. The CD4 or CD8 phenotype of responding clones was assigned using the separately sequenced CD4+ and CD8+ repertoires. TCRdb itself trimmed the public reads at Q25 with fastp, ran MiXCR and retained productive beta chains. Each entry merges the rows of one CDR3 protein and shows their most common DNA and genes. The V and J calls were not made by the authors but by TCRdb's processing. Recorded for this sample are some 320,000 distinct CDR3 sequences; about a sixth of them occurred a single time. The ten largest clones take up 20% to 25% of the sample.

This TCR came from a young man who had mild COVID-19 (a few samples of this study predate the infection). The sample titles of this study are shuffled in the database, so cell type and time point are left out; the donor was told from shared clones. Sequencing was carried out using PBMCs or a T cell subset sorted from them (not recorded which). The chain is made from TRBV4-1 and TRBJ1-5; no D gene is confidently identified. The sequenced DNA is TGCGCCAGCAGCCAAGTCCCAGAGAATCAGCCCCAGCATTTT. It specifies CASSQVPENQPQHF.